This TCR beta chain was retrieved from a study of regulatory T cells in long-lasting Graves disease. Arm-PCR of CDR3 regions and iRepertoire HTBI primers were the basis on which TCR beta libraries were built. Via MiXCR, TCRdb re-called the multiplex PCR reads, giving one row per CDR3 protein. The sample lists approximately 350,000 distinct CDR3 sequences, 10% to 15% seen once, with 18% in the top ten. Sample time point: newly diagnosed GD, antithyroid drugs for less than 3 months. PBMCs provided the RNA from which the TCR library was made. The data were also submitted as part of a second study, on T cells in Graves' hyperthyroidism and ophthalmopathy. That publication notes: The primer set for the first-round RT-PCR of the TCR CDR3 was HTBI.

The specimen comprised peripheral blood mononuclear cells (PBMCs), sampled at new diagnosis, from a patient treated with antithyroid drugs. The clonotype was recovered from a woman aged 18 to 35 with Graves disease.

CDR3 protein: CASSLTQRRGEKLFF. CDR3 coding DNA: TGTGCCAGCAGCCTGACCCAGAGGAGGGGAGAAAAACTGTTTTTT. The chain has TRBV5-4 and TRBJ1-4; possibly TRBD1 for D (5 bases). The V end was cut by 4 bases, the J end by 8 bases, with 18 bases between. The CDR3 spans 15 residues. Germline V gene lookup returns CDR1 SGHNT and CDR2 YYREEE (reference sequence).